These 29 T cell receptor beta chains originate from one sample sequenced in a study of T-cell reconstitution after alpha-beta-depleted transplantation in children. TCRbeta library construction was performed incorporating unique molecular identifiers. TCRdb redid the calling of the PCR reads with MiXCR, one entry per CDR3 protein. The sample contains about 110,000 distinct CDR3 sequences, approximately 6% of which appear only once. Material: PBMCs, mostly from graft donor cells, obtained 360 days after TCRalphabeta/CD19-depleted stem cell transplant. All receptors derive from a male patient under 10 years old who had a stem cell transplant for acute lymphoblastic leukemia, so the T cells may come from the graft donor.

This clonotype was detected a few times. V usage is TRBV4-1 and J usage is TRBJ1-2; D unresolved. CDR1 MGHRA and CDR2 YSYEKL come from the germline V gene. The CDR3 covers 13 residues. V lost 3 bases and J lost 5, with 10 bases in between. The CDR3 loop is CASSQAGLYGYTF. CDR3 coding DNA: TGCGCCAGCAGCCAGGCGGGCCTTTATGGCTACACCTTC.

This clonotype was seen many times. This sequence joins TRBV20-1 and TRBJ2-5; D possibly corresponds to TRBD2 (6 bases). The V end was cut by 5 bases, the J end by 5 bases, with 12 bases between. This CDR3 has 12 amino acids. Germline values: CDR1 DFQATT, CDR2 SNEGSKA (reference sequence). CDR3 sequence reads: CSAPPGVETQYF. The CDR3 bases are TGCAGTGCTCCTCCGGGAGTGGAGACCCAGTACTTC.

Only a few counts were recorded for this clonotype. The chain combines TRBV7-6 with TRBJ2-7; D remains unclear. This CDR3 spans 14 amino acids. V lost 6 bases to trimming and J lost 1 base, with 13 bases between them. Germline V gives CDR1 SGHVS, CDR2 FNYEAQ. The CDR3 coding sequence is TGTGCCAGCAGTATAGGTTTTCCGTCCTACGAGCAGTACTTC. This translates into CASSIGFPSYEQYF.

This clonotype was counted many times. The rearrangement joins TRBV24-1 to TRBJ2-3; 14 bases are a match to TRBD2. The CDR3 is made up of 17 amino acids. Germline values: CDR1 KGHDR, CDR2 SFDVKD. Germline trimming cut 4 bases from V and 11 bases from J; bases unmatched to any gene: 13. The CDR3 spells CATSETRLAGGPSRQYF. The CDR3 region has the DNA TGTGCCACCAGTGAAACGCGACTAGCGGGAGGGCCGAGTCGGCAGTATTTT.

This clonotype appeared many times. The genes are TRBV10-1 and TRBJ1-1; perhaps TRBD1 as D (5 bases). Germline values: CDR1 WNHNN, CDR2 SYGVQD (reference sequence). Between the trimmed V and J ends, which lost 2 bases and 6 bases, there was a span of 13 bases. This CDR3 contains 14 residues. In DNA, the CDR3 is TGCGCCAGCAGTGAGAGGGGACTCTACGCTGAAGCTTTCTTT. Residues: CASSERGLYAEAFF.

In this sample, this clonotype turned up a few times. The V gene is TRBV11-2, the J gene TRBJ2-5; TRBD1 is a possible D gene (5 bases). The CDR3 runs to 11 residues. In germline, CDR1 is SGHAT, CDR2 FQNNGV. V gave up 4 bases and J gave up 9 bases, with 9 bases separating them. CDR3 sequence (DNA): TGTGCCAGCAGCTCTAAAGGGGCCCAGTACTTC. It yields the protein CASSSKGAQYF.

There are many counts of this clonotype. The chain has TRBV4-3 and TRBJ2-3; D is possibly TRBD2 (5 bases). Trimming shortened V by 4 bases and J by 1 base, and 15 bases separated the two germline ends. CDR1 LGHNA and CDR2 YSLEER come from the germline V gene. The CDR3 contains 16 residues. In DNA form, the CDR3 reads TGCGCCAGCAGCCCCTCGGGATCGTGGGGCACAGATACGCAGTATTTT. This gives the protein CASSPSGSWGTDTQYF.

Many counts were recorded for this clonotype. The chain employs TRBV15 and TRBJ2-3; D unresolved. Germline CDR1 is LNHNV and CDR2 is YYDKDF (reference sequence). Trimming stripped 0 bases from V and 0 bases from J, with 10 bases between. The CDR3 loop spans 16 amino acids. For the CDR3, the DNA is TGTGCCACCAGCAGAGAGGCATTTTCTAGCACAGATACGCAGTATTTT. Translated, it gives CATSREAFSSTDTQYF.

This clonotype has only a few counts. V and J are TRBV6-2 or TRBV6-3 and TRBJ2-5; 8 nucleotides align to TRBD1. V dropped 4 bases and J dropped 6; count of bases not matched to a gene: 4. This CDR3 region has 13 residues. Germline CDR1 and CDR2: MNHEY and SVGEGT. CDR3 protein: CASSSTGGKTQYF. The CDR3 DNA sequence: TGTGCCAGCAGTTCAACAGGGGGAAAGACCCAGTACTTC.

In this sample, this clonotype turned up many times. This CDR3 reads CASSLGGGSNEQFF. The DNA for the CDR3 is TGTGCCAGCAGCTTAGGTGGCGGGAGTAATGAGCAGTTCTTC. The chain has TRBV7-3 and TRBJ2-1; 7 bases are a match to TRBD2. Losses at the gene ends were 2 bases for V and 7 bases for J; bases not matched to a gene: 5. Germline lookup yields CDR1 SGHTA and CDR2 FQGTGA. The CDR3 runs 14 residues. Drawing the rest from reference TRBV7-3 and TRBJ2-1, the complete variable domain is GAGVSQTPSNKVTEKGKYVELRCDPISGHTALYWYRQSLGQGPEFLIYFQGTGAADDSGLPNDRFFAVRPEGSVSTLKIQRTERGDSAVYLCASSLGGGSNEQFFGPGTRLTVL.

This clonotype appeared many times. This chain links TRBV24-1 with TRBJ2-3, with TRBD2 as a possible D gene (6 bases). The V and J ends lost 4 bases and 0 bases respectively, with 13 bases between them. The CDR3 runs 16 residues. The germline V gene encodes CDR1 KGHDR and CDR2 SFDVKD. The CDR3 region is CATSDPGVQSTDTQYF. CDR3 DNA: TGTGCCACCAGTGACCCGGGAGTGCAGAGCACAGATACGCAGTATTTT.

This clonotype was picked up a small number of times. V usage is TRBV4-3 and J usage is TRBJ2-7; TRBD2 agrees at 10 bases. Germline V gene sequence: CDR1 LGHNA, CDR2 YSLEER. Trimming took 1 base from V and 2 from J; bases not matched to a gene: 2. CDR3 size: 15 residues. The CDR3 region is CASSQGTSGAYEQYF. As DNA, the CDR3 is TGCGCCAGCAGCCAAGGGACTAGCGGCGCCTACGAGCAGTACTTC.

This clonotype was detected a few times. The chain employs TRBV6-1 and TRBJ1-3; D not resolved. The CDR3 is 15 amino acids. The germline V gene has CDR1 MNHNS and CDR2 SASEGT. Trimming took off 6 bases at V and 2 bases at J, with 14 bases between the two ends. Here the CDR3 DNA reads TGTGCCAGCAGCCTTGGACGGAAAGCTGGAAACACCATATATTTT. It is translated as CASSLGRKAGNTIYF.

There are many counts of this clonotype. The chain has TRBV4-3 and TRBJ1-4; D remains unclear. Germline V lookup: CDR1 LGHNA, CDR2 YSLEER. The CDR3 runs 18 residues. V lost 0 bases, J lost 0 bases, and 14 bases lay in between. CDR3 residues: CASSQDGVLSSTNEKLFF. CDR3 nucleotide sequence: TGCGCCAGCAGCCAAGATGGGGTGCTCTCTTCAACTAATGAAAAACTGTTTTTT.

V usage is TRBV9 and J usage is TRBJ1-5; TRBD1 aligns across 7 bases. Unmatched junction bases numbered 6, after V lost 4 bases and J lost 2 bases. This CDR3 comprises 15 residues. Germline values: CDR1 SGDLS, CDR2 YYNGEE. CDR3 amino acids: CASSLSGTGNQPQHF. In nucleotides, the CDR3 is TGTGCCAGCAGCCTTAGTGGGACAGGCAATCAGCCCCAGCATTTT.

In this sample, this clonotype turned up many times. V is TRBV20-1 and J is TRBJ2-5; 11 positions agree with TRBD2. Germline trimming cut 0 bases from V and 5 bases from J; bases unmatched to any gene: 8. The V gene's germline CDR1 is DFQATT and CDR2 SNEGSKA (reference sequence). CDR3 length: 16 amino acids. CDR3 sequence: CSARDTSGRGFETQYF. For the CDR3, the DNA is TGCAGTGCTAGAGACACTAGCGGGAGAGGATTTGAGACCCAGTACTTC.

This clonotype was counted many times. The CDR3 sequence: CAYREQGIDTQYF. The CDR3 DNA reads as TGTGCATACAGGGAACAGGGGATAGATACGCAGTATTTT. The chain is built from TRBV10-3 and TRBJ2-3; TRBD1 aligns across 7 bases. The CDR3 spans 13 residues. Germline values: CDR1 ENHRY, CDR2 SYGVKD.

V and J are TRBV12-3 or TRBV12-4 and TRBJ2-7; 9 bases fit TRBD2. V lost 3 bases to trimming and J lost 3 bases; unmatched junction nucleotides: 3. This CDR3 spans 14 amino acids. The CDR3 sequence is CASSFASGVYEQYF. CDR3 nucleotides: TGTGCCAGCAGTTTCGCTAGCGGGGTCTACGAGCAGTACTTC.

This clonotype was picked up many times. The chain couples TRBV7-2 to TRBJ2-7; D not resolved. The CDR3 has 15 residues. The germline V and J ends were trimmed by 5 bases and 6 bases, with 20 bases remaining between them. Germline CDR1 is SGHTA and CDR2 is FQGNSA. The CDR3 sequence: CASSPGEISRGEQYF. The CDR3 DNA reads TGTGCCAGCAGCCCTGGAGAAATTTCTAGAGGCGAGCAGTACTTC.

Ten or more counts support this clonotype. The rearrangement links TRBV7-2 to TRBJ1-3; weak D call: TRBD1 (5 bases). The CDR3 loop spans 16 amino acids. Germline V gene lookup returns CDR1 SGHTA and CDR2 FQGNSA. V gave up 6 bases and J gave up 1 base, with 16 bases separating them. The CDR3 is CASSMGGLWSGNTIYF. DNA of the CDR3: TGTGCCAGCAGTATGGGGGGTCTTTGGTCTGGAAACACCATATATTTT.

This clonotype was picked up a small number of times. This chain connects TRBV5-8 to TRBJ2-5, with 11 bases matching TRBD1. The germline CDR1 and CDR2 sequences are SGHTS and YDEGEE. The CDR3 is 15 amino acids. V was pared by 4 bases and J by 5 bases, with 7 bases of the junction left unmatched. This CDR3 is CASSPGQGARETQYF. For the CDR3, the DNA is TGTGCCAGCAGCCCAGGACAGGGGGCGCGGGAGACCCAGTACTTC.

Many counts were recorded for this clonotype. The chain has TRBV29-1 and TRBJ1-1; D unresolved. Germline-derived CDR1 and CDR2 are SQVTM and ANQGSEA. This CDR3 contains 9 residues. The V end lost 5 bases, the J end lost 9 bases, and 7 bases lay between the germline ends. CDR3 sequence: CSVHPQAFF. The CDR3 nucleotides are TGCAGCGTTCATCCGCAAGCTTTCTTT. The variable domain in full, with the rest retrieved from reference TRBV29-1 and TRBJ1-1, is SAVISQKPSRDICQRGTSLTIQCQVDSQVTMMFWYRQQPGQSLTLIATANQGSEATYESGFVIDKFPISRPNLTFSTLTVSNMSPEDSSIYLCSVHPQAFFGQGTRLTVV.

This clonotype was observed at least ten times. An end of the junction does not agree with germline; a read error may underlie this. V gene TRBV12-3 or TRBV12-4 combines with J gene TRBJ2-6; D ambiguous. The CDR3 is made up of 16 amino acids. The CDR3 coding sequence is TGTGCCAGCAGCTTAGTATTGGGGTCTGGGGCCAACGTCCTGACTTTC. Its protein is CASSLVLGSGANVLTF.

The table lists this clonotype with a few counts. CDR3 nucleotides: TGTGCCACCAGTGATAAAAATCAACTGGCGGGGAAACTGCCCCGGGAGACCCAGTACTTC. Translated, it gives CATSDKNQLAGKLPRETQYF. V gene TRBV24-1 combines with J gene TRBJ2-5; tentative D call: TRBD2 (6 bases). The CDR3 spans 20 residues. CDR1 and CDR2 (germline): KGHDR, SFDVKD. The V and J ends lost 3 bases and 5 bases respectively, with 30 bases between them.

This clonotype was seen a few times. This chain connects TRBV6-5 to TRBJ1-1, with TRBD1 matching 8 bases. V gave up 2 bases and J gave up 5 bases; unmatched junction bases: 7. Germline values: CDR1 MNHEY, CDR2 SVGAGI. The CDR3 has 15 residues. CDR3 region: CASSYTGQGQTEAFF. In nucleotides, the CDR3 is TGTGCCAGCAGTTACACCGGACAGGGTCAGACTGAAGCTTTCTTT.

This clonotype was recorded many times. This chain uses TRBV6-5 with TRBJ1-1; D is unresolved. CDR1 is MNHEY and CDR2 is SVGAGI in the germline V gene. Trimming pared 2 bases from V and 0 bases from J, leaving 13 bases between. This CDR3 spans 16 amino acids. The CDR3 spells CASSYVWYSMNTEAFF. CDR3 sequence (DNA): TGTGCCAGCAGTTACGTTTGGTACAGCATGAACACTGAAGCTTTCTTT.

This clonotype occurred many times. V gene TRBV2 combines with J gene TRBJ2-7; D is uncertain. V dropped 5 bases and J dropped 4 bases, with 12 bases sitting between them. The CDR3 loop spans 13 amino acids. Germline V lookup: CDR1 SNHLY, CDR2 FYNNEI. The CDR3 coding sequence is TGTGCCAGCAGTCCGGGTCCGACTTACGAGCAGTACTTC. This sequence encodes CASSPGPTYEQYF.

The genes are TRBV7-3 and TRBJ1-2, with D unresolved. The germline CDR1 and CDR2 sequences are SGHTA and FQGTGA. V shed 3 bases and J shed 0 bases, with 11 bases lying between them. The CDR3 length is 15 residues. This CDR3 is CASSLMGGSNYGYTF. The CDR3 nucleotides are TGTGCCAGCAGCTTGATGGGCGGATCTAACTATGGCTACACCTTC. Drawing the rest from reference TRBV7-3 and TRBJ1-2, the complete variable domain is GAGVSQTPSNKVTEKGKYVELRCDPISGHTALYWYRQSLGQGPEFLIYFQGTGAADDSGLPNDRFFAVRPEGSVSTLKIQRTERGDSAVYLCASSLMGGSNYGYTFGSGTRLTVV.

This clonotype was recorded at least ten times. This chain uses TRBV14 with TRBJ1-1; 7 bases are a match to TRBD1. The V and J ends lost 1 base and 4 bases, in that order; junction bases with no gene match: 6. The CDR3 runs 15 residues. The germline V gene has CDR1 SGHDN and CDR2 FVKESK. The CDR3, as DNA: TGTGCCAGCAGCCAAGGAAGGGGGCATAGCACTGAAGCTTTCTTT. This sequence encodes CASSQGRGHSTEAFF.